This T cell receptor (beta chain) came from a study of beta chain features in type 1 diabetes. Regarding the study as a whole: Significant though moderate, a shortening of TCRB CDR3s appeared in all four CD4+ subsets of Type 1 diabetes patients.

Only a few counts were recorded for this clone. Its antigen is unidentified. In germline, CDR1 is SGHTA, CDR2 FQGTGA. The CDR3 contains 13 residues. After removal of 5 bases from V and 7 bases from J, the junction contained 5 bases not matched to a gene. The authors reverse transcribed all of the isolated RNA, so sequencing captured expressed TCRB transcripts. Sequencing used immunoSEQ multiplex PCR; TCRdb keeps in-frame clones, though not all of them. This table holds about 710,000 clones, 11% to 15% found once. This chain connects TRBV7-3 to TRBJ1-5; TRBD1 aligns across 7 bases. The sequence was collected from a man in his late teens or twenties with type 1 diabetes. The sample was naive CD4+ T cells from blood. Here the CDR3 DNA reads TGTGCCAGCAGCGACAGGGTAGGCCAGCCCCAGCATTTT. Its translation: CASSDRVGQPQHF.